Listed here are 29 T cell receptor beta chains from one sample, sequenced in a study of OX40 agonist ivuxolimab in advanced cancers. TCRdb's table, derived via immunoSEQ multiplex PCR, lists solely in-frame clones and lacks some. This table holds 30,000 to 45,000 clones, approximately 80% found once. The source material was CD4+ or CD8+ T cells sorted from blood, sampled in a trial of the OX40 agonist ivuxolimab. Source of these receptors: an adult with an advanced solid tumor such as melanoma, head and neck, liver or kidney cancer.

This clone occurred once. The rearrangement uses TRBV27 and TRBJ1-4; no clear D. From germline, CDR1 is MNHEY and CDR2 SMNVEV (reference sequence). Trimming left V 8 bases short and J 4 bases short, with 26 bases between. This CDR3 has 18 residues. The CDR3 protein is CASGSAVWRAGVNEKLFF. Written as DNA, the CDR3 is TGTGCCAGCGGCTCCGCAGTGTGGCGGGCCGGAGTTAATGAAAAACTGTTTTTT.

The rearrangement links TRBV5-1 to TRBJ2-5; possibly TRBD1 or TRBD2 for D (6 bases each). In germline, CDR1 is SGHRS, CDR2 YFSETQ. Trimming shortened V by 4 bases and J by 4 bases, and 20 bases separated the two germline ends. The CDR3 runs 16 residues. CDR3: CASSLGGRGRVETQYF. The CDR3, as DNA: TGCGCCAGCAGCCTTGGGGGGCGCGGGCGGGTAGAGACCCAGTACTTC.

V gene TRBV5-4 combines with J gene TRBJ1-2; 9 bases are shared with TRBD1. The length of the CDR3 is 15 residues. Losses at the gene ends were 2 bases for V and 2 bases for J; bases not matched to a gene: 4. CDR1 is SGHNT and CDR2 is YYREEE in the germline V gene (reference sequence). The CDR3 loop reads CASSFVGTGNYGYTF. The CDR3 region has the DNA TGTGCCAGCAGCTTTGTTGGGACAGGGAACTATGGCTACACCTTC. Supplemented by reference TRBV5-4 and TRBJ1-2, the full variable domain reads ETGVTQSPTHLIKTRGQQVTLRCSSQSGHNTVSWYQQALGQGPQFIFQYYREEENGRGNFPPRFSGLQFPNYSSELNVNALELDDSALYLCASSFVGTGNYGYTFGSGTRLTVV.

The V and J genes are TRBV4-1 and TRBJ1-2, with D possibly being TRBD1 (6 bases). Trimming cost V 2 bases and J 7 bases, with 11 bases left between them. CDR3 length: 13 amino acids. Germline CDR1 and CDR2: MGHRA and YSYEKL. The CDR3, as DNA: TGCGCCAGCAGCCAACATTCACAGGGTGGCTACACCTTC. It codes for CASSQHSQGGYTF.

The chain uses TRBV11-2 and TRBJ2-2; D is unresolved. Trimming took off 3 bases at V and 9 bases at J, with 14 bases between the two ends. The CDR3 consists of 14 residues. Germline CDR1 SGHAT, CDR2 FQNNGV. CDR3 sequence: CASSFQTRVWELFF. The DNA for the CDR3 is TGTGCCAGCAGCTTTCAAACAAGGGTCTGGGAGCTGTTTTTT.

This clone was observed a handful of times. This sequence joins TRBV18 and TRBJ1-1; 7 bases align to TRBD1. With V trimmed by 0 bases and J by 4 bases, 5 bases remained unmatched. Germline V gene sequence: CDR1 KGHSH, CDR2 LQKENI. This CDR3 has 15 residues. The CDR3 region has the DNA TGTGCCAGCTCACCACCCCAGGGGGAGAGCACTGAAGCTTTCTTT. It specifies CASSPPQGESTEAFF.

V usage is TRBV18 and J usage is TRBJ2-7, with TRBD2 identical over 8 bases. Germline-derived CDR1 and CDR2 are KGHSH and LQKENI. The CDR3 has 17 amino acids. J was trimmed by 3 bases and V by 6 bases; bases with no gene match: 16. The CDR3 coding sequence is TGTGCCAGCTCCAGTAAAGGGCGGGAGGCCCAGAGCTACGAGCAGTACTTC. This translates into CASSSKGREAQSYEQYF.

J is TRBJ2-6 and V is TRBV18; D unresolved. Germline V lookup: CDR1 KGHSH, CDR2 LQKENI. This CDR3 spans 13 amino acids. Trimming took 3 bases from V and 4 from J, leaving 4 bases between them. CDR3 residues: CASSPLGANVLTF. Here the CDR3 DNA reads TGTGCCAGCTCACCCCTCGGGGCCAACGTCCTGACTTTC.

The V and J genes are TRBV18 and TRBJ1-3, with D possibly matching TRBD1 (5 bases). This CDR3 has 16 residues. Germline loops: CDR1 KGHSH, CDR2 LQKENI. With 3 bases removed from V and 0 bases from J, the gap between germline ends came to 12 bases. In DNA, the CDR3 is TGTGCCAGCTCACCGAGGGACGGAAGCTCTGGAAACACCATATATTTT. Its translation is CASSPRDGSSGNTIYF.

The chain is built from TRBV5-5 and TRBJ1-4, with D possibly TRBD1 on 5 matching bases. This CDR3 comprises 14 residues. V was clipped by 4 bases and J by 4 bases, with 11 bases between them. The germline V gene has CDR1 SGHKS and CDR2 YYEKEE (reference sequence). The DNA for the CDR3 is TGTGCCAGCAGCCCAGGGCAGATTAATGAAAAACTGTTTTTT. It specifies CASSPGQINEKLFF.

The rearrangement links TRBV30 to TRBJ2-7; possibly TRBD2 for D (5 bases). The germline CDR1 and CDR2 sequences are GTSNPN and SVGIG (reference sequence). Between the trimmed V and J ends, which lost 2 bases and 0 bases, there was a span of 17 bases. This CDR3 is 16 amino acids long. CDR3 loop: CAWSLGMSPISYEQYF. The CDR3 DNA reads as TGTGCCTGGAGTCTCGGGATGAGTCCGATCTCCTACGAGCAGTACTTC. Variable domain in full (rest from reference TRBV30 and TRBJ2-7): SQTIHQWPATLVQPVGSPLSLECTVEGTSNPNLYWYRQAAGRGLQLLFYSVGIGQISSEVPQNLSASRPQDRQFILSSKKLLLSDSGFYLCAWSLGMSPISYEQYFGPGTRLTVT.

The V and J genes are TRBV7-8 and TRBJ2-1; no clear D. Per germline, CDR1 SGHVS and CDR2 FQNEAQ. CDR3 length: 13 amino acids. V lost 5 bases, J lost 6 bases, and 11 bases lay in between. The CDR3 DNA is TGTGCCAGCAGCCTATACAGCTTCAATGAGCAGTTCTTC. Protein product: CASSLYSFNEQFF.

The rearrangement joins TRBV5-6 to TRBJ1-2; 7 bases match TRBD1. V lost 6 bases, J lost 5 bases, and 10 bases stayed unmatched. CDR3 length equals 14 residues. Germline V lookup: CDR1 SGHDT, CDR2 YYEEEE. CDR3 bases: TGTGCCAGCAACAGGAAGGGGGCAAGATATGGCTACACCTTC. Amino acids: CASNRKGARYGYTF.

This clone occurred a few times. J is TRBJ2-3 and V is TRBV7-3; possibly TRBD2 for D (5 bases). Per germline, CDR1 SGHTA and CDR2 FQGTGA. The CDR3 covers 13 residues. Trimming left V 2 bases short and J 4 bases short, with 7 bases between. The CDR3 nucleotides read TGTGCCAGCAGCTTACTAGCATCAGATACGCAGTATTTT. Protein product: CASSLLASDTQYF.

The V gene is TRBV25-1, the J gene TRBJ2-7; 8 positions match TRBD1. Germline V gives CDR1 MGHDK, CDR2 SYGVNS. The V gene end was trimmed by 6 bases and the J gene end by 6 bases; junction bases not matched to a gene: 7. This CDR3 spans 13 amino acids. The CDR3, as DNA: TGTGCCAGCAGGGACAGGGCAGATTCCGAGCAGTACTTC. Translated, it gives CASRDRADSEQYF.

The chain uses TRBV9 and TRBJ2-2; D is possibly TRBD1 (5 bases). The CDR3 spans 16 residues. The germline V and J ends were trimmed by 0 bases and 1 base, with 10 bases remaining between them. Germline assignment: CDR1 SGDLS and CDR2 YYNGEE. CDR3 in DNA: TGTGCCAGCAGCGTAGTCGCAGGGCGGAACACCGGGGAGCTGTTTTTT. It translates to CASSVVAGRNTGELFF. Complete variable domain (other parts from reference TRBV9 and TRBJ2-2): DSGVTQTPKHLITATGQRVTLRCSPRSGDLSVYWYQQSLDQGLQFLIQYYNGEERAKGNILERFSAQQFPDLHSELNLSSLELGDSALYFCASSVVAGRNTGELFFGEGSRLTVL.

This sequence joins TRBV6-5 and TRBJ2-4; 7 positions match TRBD1. Trimming took 6 bases from V and 3 from J; bases not matched to a gene: 2. The CDR3 contains 13 residues. CDR1 MNHEY and CDR2 SVGAGI come from the germline V gene. CDR3 region: CASRGTVKNIQYF. In nucleotides, the CDR3 is TGTGCCAGCAGGGGGACAGTCAAAAACATTCAGTACTTC.

This rearrangement joins TRBV27 to TRBJ2-3, with TRBD2 matching over 8 bases. Germline assignment: CDR1 MNHEY and CDR2 SMNVEV (reference sequence). The CDR3 totals 17 residues. The junction had 16 bases not matched to a gene; V was cut back by 6 bases and J by 5 bases. Here the CDR3 reads CASRRVAGRGAGDTQYF. The CDR3 nucleotides read TGTGCCAGCAGGAGGGTAGCGGGAAGGGGGGCGGGAGATACGCAGTATTTT.

In this sample, this clone is medium-sized (0.01 to 0.1%). The V call is TRBV7-9, the J call TRBJ1-2; D gene uncertain. CDR1 and CDR2 from the germline V gene are SEHNR and FQNEAQ (reference sequence). CDR3 length: 16 amino acids. V lost 3 bases to trimming and J lost 4 bases, with 18 bases between them. The chain's CDR3 is CASSFNYGPSGYGYTF. The CDR3 DNA reads as TGTGCCAGCAGCTTCAATTACGGGCCGTCGGGCTATGGCTACACCTTC.

The chain has TRBV19 and TRBJ2-5; D is perhaps TRBD2 (5 bases). The J call is in doubt because the DNA end fits TRBJ2-7 better. The CDR3 is made up of 14 amino acids. Germline-derived CDR1 and CDR2 are LNHDA and SQIVND (reference sequence). The CDR3 spells CASSIGAGLYEQYF. The DNA of the CDR3 is TGTGCCAGTAGTATAGGGGCGGGCCTCTACGAGCAGTACTTC.

The V call is TRBV9, the J call TRBJ2-3, with D possibly matching TRBD2 (5 bases). CDR1 and CDR2 from the germline V gene are SGDLS and YYNGEE. This CDR3 is 14 amino acids long. V was cut by 6 bases and J by 4 bases, with 15 bases left in between. CDR3 nucleotides: TGTGCCAGCACGATCGCTGGGAGTCCAGATACGCAGTATTTT. This encodes CASTIAGSPDTQYF.

The chain links TRBV19 to TRBJ2-5; no reliable D call. The germline V gene encodes CDR1 LNHDA and CDR2 SQIVND (reference sequence). This CDR3 is 14 amino acids long. Trimming removed 3 bases from V and 3 bases from J, with 11 bases in between. For the CDR3, the DNA is TGTGCCAGTAGTATCGGGCGGATAGAAGAGACCCAGTACTTC. As protein: CASSIGRIEETQYF.

This clone ranks as medium-sized. The chain uses TRBV19 and TRBJ2-2; tentatively, D is TRBD1 (5 bases). V gave up 4 bases and J gave up 2 bases, with 11 bases separating them. From germline, CDR1 is LNHDA and CDR2 SQIVND (reference sequence). This CDR3 comprises 15 residues. For the CDR3, the DNA is TGTGCCAGTAGTAGCCAGGGCCCCAACACCGGGGAGCTGTTTTTT. It translates to CASSSQGPNTGELFF.

V and J are TRBV5-4 and TRBJ2-7; D unresolved. The CDR3 consists of 12 residues. The V gene's germline CDR1 is SGHNT and CDR2 YYREEE (reference sequence). Trimming pared 4 bases from V and 3 bases from J, leaving 8 bases between. The CDR3 spells CASSLSNYEQYF. The CDR3 DNA sequence: TGTGCCAGCAGCCTGTCGAACTACGAGCAGTACTTC. Variable domain in full (rest from reference TRBV5-4 and TRBJ2-7): ETGVTQSPTHLIKTRGQQVTLRCSSQSGHNTVSWYQQALGQGPQFIFQYYREEENGRGNFPPRFSGLQFPNYSSELNVNALELDDSALYLCASSLSNYEQYFGPGTRLTVT.

This sequence joins TRBV2 and TRBJ2-5, with D perhaps matching TRBD1 (6 bases). Looked up from germline, CDR1 is SNHLY and CDR2 is FYNNEI. CDR3 length: 14 amino acids. V lost 1 base and J 5 bases, leaving 11 bases between the germline ends. The CDR3 DNA sequence: TGTGCCAGCAGTGAAGACAGGGCGAGTGAGACCCAGTACTTC. Translating it yields CASSEDRASETQYF.

The gene calls are TRBV7-3 and TRBJ2-3, with D perhaps matching TRBD2 (5 bases). This CDR3 comprises 16 residues. Looked up from germline, CDR1 is SGHTA and CDR2 is FQGTGA. The germline V and J ends were trimmed by 5 bases and 3 bases, with 18 bases remaining between them. The CDR3 protein is CASSRRGGSTTDTQYF. The CDR3 DNA reads as TGTGCCAGCAGCCGTCGCGGAGGTTCAACGACAGATACGCAGTATTTT.

This sequence joins TRBV7-3 and TRBJ1-1; maybe TRBD1 (5 bases). V lost 4 bases and J 1 base, leaving 7 bases between the germline ends. Germline CDR1 SGHTA, CDR2 FQGTGA. The length of the CDR3 is 13 residues. CDR3 DNA: TGTGCCAGCAGCTCGGGACCGAACACTGAAGCTTTCTTT. Amino acid sequence: CASSSGPNTEAFF.

The chain joins TRBV5-1 to TRBJ1-1, with TRBD1 identical over 10 bases. This CDR3 has 15 amino acids. Looked up from germline, CDR1 is SGHRS and CDR2 is YFSETQ. V lost 5 bases, J lost 0 bases, and 4 bases stayed unmatched. The CDR3 spells CASSGTGVMNTEAFF. The CDR3, as DNA: TGCGCCAGCAGTGGGACAGGGGTGATGAACACTGAAGCTTTCTTT.

The V and J genes are TRBV11-2 and TRBJ2-5; no reliable D call. V gave up 3 bases and J gave up 5 bases, with 13 bases separating them. The V gene's germline CDR1 is SGHAT and CDR2 FQNNGV. The CDR3 runs to 14 residues. The CDR3 here is CASSLGNLVETQYF. The CDR3 DNA reads TGTGCCAGCAGCTTGGGGAACCTGGTGGAGACCCAGTACTTC.